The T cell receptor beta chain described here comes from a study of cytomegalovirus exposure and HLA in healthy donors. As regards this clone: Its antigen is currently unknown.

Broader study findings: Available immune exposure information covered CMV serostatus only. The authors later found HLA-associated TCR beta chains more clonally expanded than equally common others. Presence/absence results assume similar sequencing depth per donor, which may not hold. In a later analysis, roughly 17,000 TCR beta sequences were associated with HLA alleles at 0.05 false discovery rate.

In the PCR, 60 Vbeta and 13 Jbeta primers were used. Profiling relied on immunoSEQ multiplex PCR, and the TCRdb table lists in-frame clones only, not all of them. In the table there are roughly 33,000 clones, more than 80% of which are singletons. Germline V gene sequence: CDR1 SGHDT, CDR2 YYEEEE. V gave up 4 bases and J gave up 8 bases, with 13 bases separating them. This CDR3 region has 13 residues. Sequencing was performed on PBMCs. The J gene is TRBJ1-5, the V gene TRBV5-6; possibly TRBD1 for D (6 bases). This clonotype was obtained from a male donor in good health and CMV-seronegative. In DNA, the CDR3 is TGTGCCAGCAGCCTCGGGGCAGGGGAGCCCCAGCATTTT. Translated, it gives CASSLGAGEPQHF.